What follows are 13 T cell receptor beta chains derived from one specimen sequenced in a study of shared clonotypes between healthy human individuals. Generated by immunoSEQ multiplex PCR, the TCRdb table keeps only in-frame clones and is missing some. The sample has fewer than 150,000 clones, more than 65% seen once. Sample: memory CD8+ T cells sorted from blood. Subset described: CD45RO+ cells pooled with CCR7-negative TemRA cells. These receptor sequences come from a woman aged 30 to 39 in good health.

This chain joins TRBV7-6 and TRBJ2-2; D uncertain. V was trimmed by 1 base and J by 6 bases, leaving 6 bases between them. Germline CDR1 is SGHVS and CDR2 is FNYEAQ. The CDR3 sequence is 13 residues long. The CDR3 coding sequence is TGTGCCAGCAGCTTAGACGGGTCCGGGGAGCTGTTTTTT. It translates to CASSLDGSGELFF.

This clone has just one count. The genes are TRBV29-1 and TRBJ2-6; D is perhaps TRBD1 or TRBD2 (5 bases each). The CDR3 extends over 16 amino acids. The V end lost 4 bases, the J end lost 0 bases, and 13 bases lay between the germline ends. Germline V lookup: CDR1 SQVTM, CDR2 ANQGSEA. The CDR3 nucleotides are TGCAGCGTTGCCGAAGGGACCCTCTCTGGGGCCAACGTCCTGACTTTC. It codes for CSVAEGTLSGANVLTF.

The rearrangement uses TRBV11-3 and TRBJ2-1, with 9 bases fitting TRBD2. With 5 bases clipped from V and 7 bases from J, the junction kept 9 bases outside the gene matches. From germline, CDR1 is SGHNT and CDR2 YENEEA. There are 15 residues in the CDR3. For the CDR3, the DNA is TGTGCCAGCAGCCCGAGCGGGAGGATATCAAATGAGCAGTTCTTC. Translating gives CASSPSGRISNEQFF.

This clone was observed at least ten times. This chain connects TRBV27 to TRBJ2-7; D not certain. V was cut by 0 bases and J by 2 bases, with 8 bases left in between. This CDR3 has 14 residues. In germline, CDR1 is MNHEY, CDR2 SMNVEV (reference sequence). In DNA, the CDR3 is TGTGCCAGCAGTTTATCGCAGTATCCCTACGAGCAGTACTTC. It codes for CASSLSQYPYEQYF.

The chain has TRBV6-5 and TRBJ1-5; 7 nucleotides agree with TRBD1. From germline, CDR1 is MNHEY and CDR2 SVGAGI. The V gene end was trimmed by 4 bases and the J gene end by 4 bases; junction bases not matched to a gene: 4. The CDR3 contains 14 residues. The CDR3 nucleotides are TGTGCCAGCAGTTTGGACAGGTCAAATCAGCCCCAGCATTTT. Translation: CASSLDRSNQPQHF.

A single count supports this clone. V usage is TRBV29-1 and J usage is TRBJ2-1, with D hard to call. Germline V gene data show CDR1 as SQVTM and CDR2 as ANQGSEA. The CDR3 has 12 residues. V was trimmed by 1 base and J by 6 bases, leaving 7 bases between them. In DNA form, the CDR3 reads TGCAGCGTTGAAGTTATGGTCAATGAGCAGTTCTTC. Translated: CSVEVMVNEQFF.

The chain links TRBV9 to TRBJ2-7; D is ambiguous. CDR3 length equals 11 residues. V dropped 7 bases and J dropped 0 bases, with 5 bases sitting between them. Germline CDR1 and CDR2: SGDLS and YYNGEE. CDR3 in DNA: TGTGCCAGCGGTAGCTCCTACGAGCAGTACTTC. Protein product: CASGSSYEQYF. Supplemented by reference TRBV9 and TRBJ2-7, the full variable domain reads DSGVTQTPKHLITATGQRVTLRCSPRSGDLSVYWYQQSLDQGLQFLIQYYNGEERAKGNILERFSAQQFPDLHSELNLSSLELGDSALYFCASGSSYEQYFGPGTRLTVT.

A word on this clone: Other nucleotide sequences from this sample produce the same CDR3. The chain links TRBV6-4 to TRBJ2-2; D is unresolved. The CDR3 contains 13 residues. Trimming shortened V by 3 bases and J by 2 bases, and 4 bases separated the two germline ends. Germline V gives CDR1 MRHNA, CDR2 SNTAGT. The CDR3 bases are TGTGCCAGCAGTGAAGGCAACACCGGGGAGCTGTTTTTT. Protein product: CASSEGNTGELFF.

The V call is TRBV7-9, the J call TRBJ1-4; tentatively, D is TRBD1 (5 bases). Trimming removed 1 base from V and 3 bases from J, with 9 bases in between. The CDR3 has 15 residues. Germline CDR1 and CDR2: SEHNR and FQNEAQ (reference sequence). This CDR3 reads CASSLDLGPNEKLFF. CDR3 DNA: TGTGCCAGCAGCTTAGATTTGGGGCCTAATGAAAAACTGTTTTTT.

This clone appeared a single time. A far larger clone is one nucleotide away, so this likely arose from a read error. V and J are TRBV28 and TRBJ2-2; D may be TRBD1 (6 bases). Germline CDR1 reads MDHEN; CDR2 reads SYDVKM. The CDR3 spans 14 residues. Trimming removed 6 bases at V and 5 bases at J, with 13 bases between. For the CDR3, the DNA is TGTGCCAGCAGAGTGGCAGGGGATACCGGGGAGCTGTTTTTT. Amino acid sequence: CASRVAGDTGELFF.

J is TRBJ2-7 and V is TRBV5-8; 7 bases line up with TRBD2. CDR3 length equals 14 residues. Germline values: CDR1 SGHTS, CDR2 YDEGEE. V dropped 2 bases and J dropped 6; count of bases not matched to a gene: 8. The CDR3 sequence is CASSFGDYRGEQYF. The CDR3 DNA reads as TGTGCCAGCAGCTTCGGGGACTATAGGGGCGAGCAGTACTTC.

The chain employs TRBV14 and TRBJ1-2, with TRBD1 as a possible D gene (5 bases). V was pared by 8 bases and J by 7 bases, with 14 bases between. The CDR3 contains 12 residues. Germline lookup yields CDR1 SGHDN and CDR2 FVKESK. The CDR3 DNA sequence: TGTGCCAGCCGGGGGGTGCGACCTGGCTACACCTTC. Translating gives CASRGVRPGYTF.

The chain is built from TRBV14 and TRBJ2-7; 8 bases are shared with TRBD1. The CDR3 has 16 residues. Trimming at V came to 4 bases and at J to 4 bases, leaving 12 bases not matched to a gene. In germline, CDR1 is SGHDN, CDR2 FVKESK. The CDR3 sequence is CASSPRQGCCTYEQYF. The CDR3 DNA reads TGTGCCAGCAGCCCACGACAGGGGTGTTGTACATACGAGCAGTACTTC.